The rows below give T cell receptor beta chains drawn from one sample of a study of cytomegalovirus exposure and HLA in healthy donors. Sequencing was performed with immunoSEQ multiplex PCR; in TCRdb, only in-frame clones are kept and a portion is missing. The sample consists of some 190,000 clones, 76% of them appearing once. Sequencing used PBMCs. Every receptor here comes from a woman in her 30s in good health and CMV-seropositive. Both conserved end residues are part of each CDR3. Fields, in order: J gene, V gene, clone size, D gene, CDR3 DNA, CDR3 protein. The D gene is left open where the match is weak. Rows give clone size only sometimes, using once, few, many, or a class for an expanded clone.

J: TRBJ2-4
V: TRBV5-4
size: once
D: -
DNA: TGTGCCAGCAGCAAGGACAAGCTCAAAAACATTCAGTACTTC
CDR3: CASSKDKLKNIQYF

J: TRBJ2-3
V: TRBV9
size: -
D: -
DNA: TGTGCCAGCAGCGGAACCATCGGGACAAGTAACACAGATACGCAGTATTTT
CDR3: CASSGTIGTSNTDTQYF

J: TRBJ2-5
V: TRBV4-1
size: -
D: TRBD2
DNA: TGCGCCAGCAGCCAAGTGGGTAGCGGGGAGACCCAGTACTTC
CDR3: CASSQVGSGETQYF

J: TRBJ2-7
V: TRBV15
size: -
D: -
DNA: TGTGCCACCAGCAGGGTTAACAGGGACTCCTACGAGCAGTACTTC
CDR3: CATSRVNRDSYEQYF

J: TRBJ1-2
V: TRBV28
size: -
D: TRBD1
DNA: TGTGCCAGCAGCCCGGGACAGACTACCTATGGCTACACCTTC
CDR3: CASSPGQTTYGYTF

J: TRBJ1-2
V: TRBV7-9
size: -
D: -
DNA: TGTGCCAGCAGCTTAGCTGCAGCGAACTATGGCTACACCTTC
CDR3: CASSLAAANYGYTF

J: TRBJ2-1
V: TRBV9
size: -
D: -
DNA: TGTGCCAGCAGCCTAGCGGTGGGGGCCAATGAGCAGTTCTTC
CDR3: CASSLAVGANEQFF

J: TRBJ1-5
V: TRBV9
size: once
D: -
DNA: TGTGCCAGCAGCGCCGGGGGGCTCAATCAGCCCCAGCATTTT
CDR3: CASSAGGLNQPQHF

J: TRBJ2-3
V: TRBV5-3
size: few
D: TRBD1
DNA: TGTGCCGCCCCCCGGATTCCAGGACAGGGGATAGATACGCAGTATTTT
CDR3: CAAPRIPGQGIDTQYF

J: TRBJ2-7
V: TRBV11-2
size: -
D: -
DNA: TGTGCCAGCGCTCAGGTGGTGACGCGCGAGCAGTACTTC
CDR3: CASAQVVTREQYF

J: TRBJ2-1
V: TRBV9
size: few
D: TRBD2
DNA: TGTGCCAGCAGCGTAGCACAGCGGGGGGGGCGGAATGAGCAGTTCTTC
CDR3: CASSVAQRGGRNEQFF

J: TRBJ1-1
V: TRBV9
size: -
D: TRBD1
DNA: TGTGCCAGCAGCGTCTCGGGACAGACCCCCTGGGTCACTGAAGCTTTCTTT
CDR3: CASSVSGQTPWVTEAFF

J: TRBJ2-3
V: TRBV2
size: -
D: TRBD2
DNA: TGTGCCAGCAAAGCGACTAGCGTCCGTGATACGCAGTATTTT
CDR3: CASKATSVRDTQYF

J: TRBJ2-5
V: TRBV27
size: -
D: TRBD1
DNA: TGTGCCAGCGGAACCGGGACAGTTCAATCCAGTCTGGGGGAGACCCAGTACTTC
CDR3: CASGTGTVQSSLGETQYF

J: TRBJ2-2
V: TRBV5-1
size: once
D: -
DNA: TGCGCCAGCAGCTTGGCCATCGATACCGGGGAGCTATTTTTT
CDR3: CASSLAIDTGELFF

J: TRBJ1-1
V: TRBV7-3
size: -
D: TRBD1
DNA: TGTGCCAGCAGCCGGACAGGGAACACTGAAGCTTTCTTT
CDR3: CASSRTGNTEAFF

J: TRBJ1-2
V: TRBV4-2
size: -
D: -
DNA: TGTGCCAGCAGCCAAGAGCTCCAGTATTATGGCTACACCTTC
CDR3: CASSQELQYYGYTF

J: TRBJ1-2
V: TRBV19
size: -
D: TRBD1
DNA: TGTGCCAGTAGTACCCGACTCCGGGACAGCTATGGCTACACCTTC
CDR3: CASSTRLRDSYGYTF

J: TRBJ2-3
V: TRBV11-3
size: -
D: TRBD2
DNA: TGTGCCAGCAGCTTAGATTACAGCGGGGGAGGAGATACGCAGTATTTT
CDR3: CASSLDYSGGGDTQYF

J: TRBJ2-1
V: TRBV7-9
size: few
D: TRBD2
DNA: TGTGCCAGCAGCTCGGGGGGGCCCACCTACAATGAGCAGTTCTTC
CDR3: CASSSGGPTYNEQFF

J: TRBJ2-2
V: TRBV9
size: -
D: -
DNA: TGTGCCAGCAGCGTGGGAGGAGGTACCGGGGAGCTGTTTTTT
CDR3: CASSVGGGTGELFF

J: TRBJ2-2
V: TRBV9
size: -
D: TRBD2
DNA: TGTGCCAGCAGCACGGGACTAGCGGGGGAAGCGAACACCGGGGAGCTGTTTTTT
CDR3: CASSTGLAGEANTGELFF

J: TRBJ2-3
V: TRBV10-2
size: -
D: TRBD2
DNA: TGCGCCAGCAGCTCCCTAGCGGGGGAGGATACGCAGTATTTT
CDR3: CASSSLAGEDTQYF

J: TRBJ1-2
V: TRBV19
size: -
D: TRBD1
DNA: TGTGCCAGTAGCGGGGACAGCCGGGGAGCTAACTATGGCTACACCTTC
CDR3: CASSGDSRGANYGYTF

J: TRBJ2-7
V: TRBV30
size: -
D: -
DNA: TGTGCCTGGACGTCCCTTACAGGGAGACCAGGCGGCTACGAGCAGTACTTC
CDR3: CAWTSLTGRPGGYEQYF

J: TRBJ2-2
V: TRBV28
size: once
D: -
DNA: TGTGCCACCTCCATCCCCCCGAGAGTGGAGCTGTTTTTT
CDR3: CATSIPPRVELFF

J: TRBJ2-1
V: TRBV5-1
size: -
D: TRBD2
DNA: TGCGCCAGCAGCTTGGTAGCGGGGGGGCACAATGAGCAGTTCTTC
CDR3: CASSLVAGGHNEQFF

J: TRBJ2-5
V: TRBV5-6
size: -
D: TRBD1
DNA: TGTGCCAGCAGCCCACTGACAGGGTTTAAAGAGACCCAGTACTTC
CDR3: CASSPLTGFKETQYF

J: TRBJ2-3
V: TRBV28
size: -
D: TRBD2
DNA: TGTGCCAGCAGTTTAGGGTCGGGGGGGCGCACAGATACGCAGTATTTT
CDR3: CASSLGSGGRTDTQYF

J: TRBJ1-5
V: TRBV4-2
size: -
D: TRBD1
DNA: TGTGCCAGCAGCCACGGAGGGGGCGAGAGCAATCAGCCCCAGCATTTT
CDR3: CASSHGGGESNQPQHF

J: TRBJ2-3
V: TRBV9
size: few
D: TRBD2
DNA: TGTGCCAGCAGCGTAGGGTCCTCGGGGGGGCGTCGTGATACGCAGTATTTT
CDR3: CASSVGSSGGRRDTQYF

J: TRBJ2-3
V: TRBV2
size: -
D: -
DNA: TGTGCCAGCATTCGCGGGCCTAGCACAGATACGCAGTATTTT
CDR3: CASIRGPSTDTQYF

J: TRBJ2-7
V: TRBV5-1
size: few
D: TRBD1
DNA: TGCGCCAGCGCGGGACAGGGGTTTGGCGAGCAGTACTTC
CDR3: CASAGQGFGEQYF